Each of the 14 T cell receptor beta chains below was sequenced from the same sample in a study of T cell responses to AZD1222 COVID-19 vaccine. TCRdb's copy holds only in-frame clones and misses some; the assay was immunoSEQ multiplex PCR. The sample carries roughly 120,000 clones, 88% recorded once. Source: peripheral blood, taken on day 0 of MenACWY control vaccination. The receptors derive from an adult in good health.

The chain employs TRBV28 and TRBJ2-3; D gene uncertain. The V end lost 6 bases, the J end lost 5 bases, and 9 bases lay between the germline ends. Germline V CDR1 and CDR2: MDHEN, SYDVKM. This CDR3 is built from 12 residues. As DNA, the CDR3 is TGTGCCAGCAGCCATACGGGAGATACGCAGTATTTT. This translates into CASSHTGDTQYF.

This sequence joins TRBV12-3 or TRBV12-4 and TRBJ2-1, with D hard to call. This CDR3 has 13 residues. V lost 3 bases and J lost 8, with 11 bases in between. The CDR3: CASSFTELHEQFF. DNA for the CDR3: TGTGCCAGCAGTTTTACCGAACTCCATGAGCAGTTCTTC.

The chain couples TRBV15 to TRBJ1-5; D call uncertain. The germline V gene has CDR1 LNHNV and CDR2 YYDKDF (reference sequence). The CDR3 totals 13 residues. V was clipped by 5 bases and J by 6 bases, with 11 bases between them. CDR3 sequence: CATSGYRGQPQHF. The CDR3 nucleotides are TGTGCCACCAGCGGTTACAGAGGTCAGCCCCAGCATTTT.

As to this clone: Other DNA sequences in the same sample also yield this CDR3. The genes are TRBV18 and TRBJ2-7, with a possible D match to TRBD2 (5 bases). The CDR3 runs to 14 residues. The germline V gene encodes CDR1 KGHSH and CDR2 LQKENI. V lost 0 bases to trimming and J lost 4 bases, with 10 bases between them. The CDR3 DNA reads TGTGCCAGCTCACCACCGGCGGGCCCTTACGAGCAGTACTTC. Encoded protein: CASSPPAGPYEQYF.

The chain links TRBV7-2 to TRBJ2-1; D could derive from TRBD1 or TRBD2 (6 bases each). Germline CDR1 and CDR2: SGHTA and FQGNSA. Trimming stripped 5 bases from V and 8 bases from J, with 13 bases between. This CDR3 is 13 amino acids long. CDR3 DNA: TGTGCCAGCAGCCTTCTAAGGGGGGATGAGCAGTTCTTC. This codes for CASSLLRGDEQFF.

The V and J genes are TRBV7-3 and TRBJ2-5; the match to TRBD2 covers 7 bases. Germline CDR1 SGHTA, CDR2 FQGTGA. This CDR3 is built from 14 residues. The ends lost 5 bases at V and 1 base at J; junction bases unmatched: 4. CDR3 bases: TGTGCCAGCAGCCCTAGCGGACCCCAAGAGACCCAGTACTTC. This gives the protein CASSPSGPQETQYF.

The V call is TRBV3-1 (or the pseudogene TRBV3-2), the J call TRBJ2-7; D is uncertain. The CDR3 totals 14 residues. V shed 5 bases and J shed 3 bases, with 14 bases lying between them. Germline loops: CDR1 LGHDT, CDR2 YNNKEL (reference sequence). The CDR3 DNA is TGTGCCAGCAGCGACCGAGCGATCTTCTACGAGCAGTACTTC. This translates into CASSDRAIFYEQYF.

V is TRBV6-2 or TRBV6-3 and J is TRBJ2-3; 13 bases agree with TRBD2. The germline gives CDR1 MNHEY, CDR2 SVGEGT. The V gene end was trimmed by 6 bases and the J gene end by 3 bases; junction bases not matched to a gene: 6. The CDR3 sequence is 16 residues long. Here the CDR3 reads CASSLGLAGVTDTQYF. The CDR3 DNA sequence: TGTGCCAGCAGCCTTGGACTAGCGGGAGTTACAGATACGCAGTATTTT.

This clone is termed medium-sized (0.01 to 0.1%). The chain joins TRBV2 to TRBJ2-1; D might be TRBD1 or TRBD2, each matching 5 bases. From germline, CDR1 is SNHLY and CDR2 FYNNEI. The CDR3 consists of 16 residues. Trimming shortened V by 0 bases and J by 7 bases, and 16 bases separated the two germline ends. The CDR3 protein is CASSEAEVGDRNEQFF. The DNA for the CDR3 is TGTGCCAGCAGTGAAGCGGAGGTAGGGGATAGGAATGAGCAGTTCTTC.

Here the CDR3 reads CACTRWGNEQFF. CDR3 DNA sequence: TGTGCCTGTACTAGGTGGGGCAATGAGCAGTTCTTC. This chain uses TRBV30 with TRBJ2-1; maybe TRBD2 (5 bases). V gave up 6 bases and J gave up 6 bases, with 12 bases separating them. Germline assignment: CDR1 GTSNPN and CDR2 SVGIG (reference sequence). CDR3 size: 12 residues.

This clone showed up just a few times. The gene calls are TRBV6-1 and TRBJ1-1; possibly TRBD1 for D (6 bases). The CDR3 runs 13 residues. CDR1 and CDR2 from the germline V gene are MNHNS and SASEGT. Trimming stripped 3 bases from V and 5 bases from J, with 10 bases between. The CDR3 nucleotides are TGTGCCAGCAGTGAGCGGGGGCTTACTGAAGCTTTCTTT. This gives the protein CASSERGLTEAFF.

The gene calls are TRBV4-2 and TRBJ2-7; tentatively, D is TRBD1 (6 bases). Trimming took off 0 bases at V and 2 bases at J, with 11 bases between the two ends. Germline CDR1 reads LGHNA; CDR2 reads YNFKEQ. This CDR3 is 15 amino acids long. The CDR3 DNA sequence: TGTGCCAGCAGCCAAGATTATGGGACAACCTACGAGCAGTACTTC. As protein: CASSQDYGTTYEQYF.

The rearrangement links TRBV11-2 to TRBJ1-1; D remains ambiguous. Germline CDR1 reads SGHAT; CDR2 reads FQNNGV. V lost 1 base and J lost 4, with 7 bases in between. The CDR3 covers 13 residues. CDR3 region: CASSLGRSTEAFF. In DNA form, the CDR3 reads TGTGCCAGCAGCTTAGGGCGGAGCACTGAAGCTTTCTTT.

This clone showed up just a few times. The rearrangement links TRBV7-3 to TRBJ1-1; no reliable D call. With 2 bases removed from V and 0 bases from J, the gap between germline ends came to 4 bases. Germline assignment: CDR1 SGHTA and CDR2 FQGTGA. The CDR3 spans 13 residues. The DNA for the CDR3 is TGTGCCAGCAGCTTACTCGTGAACACTGAAGCTTTCTTT. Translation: CASSLLVNTEAFF.